A single sample is the source of the 28 T cell receptor beta chains below, sequenced in a study of response to subunit inactivated influenza vaccine. TCRdb called the RT-PCR reads again in MiXCR, with one record for every CDR3 protein. The sample records 450,000 to 500,000 distinct CDR3 sequences, about a tenth being singletons. The input for sequencing was PBMCs from blood, taken about 40 days after vaccination. These receptor sequences come from a man aged 50 or older who received an inactivated influenza vaccine.

The V gene is TRBV5-1, the J gene TRBJ2-5; D is perhaps TRBD2 (7 bases). The CDR3 extends over 17 amino acids. V dropped 2 bases and J dropped 6 bases, with 23 bases sitting between them. In germline, CDR1 is SGHRS, CDR2 YFSETQ. The CDR3 sequence: CASSLSSGGGFRKTQYF. CDR3 in DNA: TGCGCCAGCAGCTTATCTAGCGGAGGGGGGTTTCGGAAGACCCAGTACTTC.

This chain joins TRBV3-1 and TRBJ2-1; 8 bases map to TRBD1. The V segment lost 0 bases and the J segment 6 bases; nucleotides outside the gene matches: 7. CDR3 length: 16 amino acids. CDR1 and CDR2 from the germline V gene are LGHDT and YNNKEL (reference sequence). This CDR3 is CASSQDAGGRGNEQFF. As DNA, the CDR3 is TGTGCCAGCAGCCAAGATGCAGGGGGCAGGGGCAATGAGCAGTTCTTC.

This clonotype was counted between two and nine times. CDR3 bases: TGCGCCAGCAGCCAAGTGGCAGGACAGGGGTTTCGTAAACTGTTTTTT. This encodes CASSQVAGQGFRKLFF. The chain couples TRBV4-3 to TRBJ1-4; 9 nucleotides align to TRBD1. The length of the CDR3 is 16 residues. Germline V gene sequence: CDR1 LGHNA, CDR2 YSLEER. Trimming cost V 1 base and J 11 bases; bases outside gene matches: 11.

This clonotype has more than one count but fewer than ten. J is TRBJ2-7 and V is TRBV18; D might be TRBD1 or TRBD2, each matching 5 bases. V lost 0 bases to trimming and J lost 0 bases, with 15 bases between them. The germline V gene has CDR1 KGHSH and CDR2 LQKENI. This CDR3 has 17 amino acids. This CDR3 reads CASSPPGVKLSSYEQYF. CDR3 DNA: TGTGCCAGCTCACCACCGGGGGTGAAGTTAAGCTCCTACGAGCAGTACTTC.

This clonotype occurred a few times. The rearrangement joins TRBV20-1 to TRBJ2-2, with D perhaps matching TRBD1 (5 bases). V lost 5 bases to trimming and J lost 6 bases, with 13 bases between them. Germline V CDR1 and CDR2: DFQATT, SNEGSKA (reference sequence). The CDR3 consists of 13 residues. CDR3: CSAQGPGAGELFF. The CDR3 coding sequence is TGCAGTGCTCAGGGCCCCGGTGCCGGGGAGCTGTTTTTT.

This clonotype was recorded many times. J is TRBJ1-1 and V is TRBV10-2; a weak D match, TRBD1 (6 bases). Germline CDR1 is WSHSY and CDR2 is SAAADI. V was shortened by 3 bases and J by 0 bases, with 8 bases between the two germline ends. The CDR3 spans 14 residues. For the CDR3, the DNA is TGCGCCAGCAGTGACGGACAGTTGAACACTGAAGCTTTCTTT. Its translation: CASSDGQLNTEAFF.

This clonotype was counted many times. V and J are TRBV6-9 and TRBJ2-3; D not certain. With 0 bases removed from V and 5 bases from J, the gap between germline ends came to 9 bases. Germline V gives CDR1 MNHGY, CDR2 SVAAGI. The CDR3 is made up of 14 amino acids. The CDR3 bases are TGTGCCAGCAGTTATTCAGGCTCCGGAGATACGCAGTATTTT. Translated: CASSYSGSGDTQYF.

The J gene is TRBJ2-7, the V gene TRBV2; 7 positions agree with TRBD2. Trimming took 8 bases from V and 2 from J; bases not matched to a gene: 6. This CDR3 region has 13 residues. Germline CDR1 is SNHLY and CDR2 is FYNNEI. CDR3 nucleotides: TGTGCCAGCGGGAGCGGGGCTACCTACGAGCAGTACTTC. Protein: CASGSGATYEQYF.

This clonotype has more than one count but fewer than ten. The chain carries TRBV12-3 or TRBV12-4 and TRBJ2-7, with 13 nucleotides matching TRBD2. V lost 6 bases to trimming and J lost 0 bases; unmatched junction nucleotides: 11. The CDR3 length is 18 residues. CDR3 sequence (DNA): TGTGCCAGCAGCGGTACCGGGACTAGCGGGACGATCTCCTACGAGCAGTACTTC. This codes for CASSGTGTSGTISYEQYF.

The CDR3 bases are TGTGCCAGCAGCTTGGGGGGTGGCGCCGAGCAGTACTTC. It yields the protein CASSLGGGAEQYF. The chain is built from TRBV7-3 and TRBJ2-7, with D perhaps matching TRBD2 (6 bases). CDR1 is SGHTA and CDR2 is FQGTGA in the germline V gene. V lost 3 bases and J lost 6, with 12 bases in between. CDR3 length: 13 amino acids.

This clonotype was observed at least ten times. The chain combines TRBV20-1 with TRBJ1-1, with D hard to call. This CDR3 contains 13 residues. The V gene's germline CDR1 is DFQATT and CDR2 SNEGSKA (reference sequence). V was shortened by 6 bases and J by 1 base, with 12 bases between the two germline ends. In DNA form, the CDR3 reads TGCAGTGCAGTCTCAACCGAGAACACTGAAGCTTTCTTT. Protein: CSAVSTENTEAFF.

This clonotype has a handful of counts. The chain is built from TRBV6-2 or TRBV6-3 and TRBJ2-1; the D gene is possibly TRBD2 (5 bases). The length of the CDR3 is 14 residues. The germline CDR1 and CDR2 sequences are MNHEY and SVGEGT. Trimming pared 2 bases from V and 3 bases from J, leaving 8 bases between. CDR3 sequence (DNA): TGTGCCAGCAGTTACATCGGAGGCTACAATGAGCAGTTCTTC. Its translation is CASSYIGGYNEQFF.

The rearrangement uses TRBV20-1 and TRBJ2-7; a possible D gene is TRBD2 (5 bases). The CDR3 is made up of 12 amino acids. Germline CDR1 and CDR2: DFQATT and SNEGSKA (reference sequence). Trimming cost V 5 bases and J 8 bases, with 16 bases left between them. CDR3 residues: CSAQHGRYQQYF. The CDR3, as DNA: TGCAGTGCTCAACATGGGAGATACCAGCAGTACTTC.

There are a few counts of this clonotype. The gene calls are TRBV6-1 and TRBJ1-1, with 8 bases aligning to TRBD1. The junction had 3 bases not matched to a gene; V was cut back by 2 bases and J by 4 bases. In germline, CDR1 is MNHNS, CDR2 SASEGT. The CDR3 has 14 amino acids. The CDR3, as DNA: TGTGCCAGCAGTGAATTTACAGGGGGCACTGAAGCTTTCTTT. Residues: CASSEFTGGTEAFF.

This clonotype was counted only a few times. The chain joins TRBV7-8 to TRBJ2-2; D is unclear. The CDR3 spans 11 residues. V was clipped by 3 bases and J by 13 bases, with 9 bases between them. CDR1 is SGHVS, CDR2 FQNEAQ, per germline. CDR3 residues: CASSFGIGLFF. In DNA, the CDR3 is TGTGCCAGCAGCTTTGGAATTGGGCTGTTTTTT.

The sample holds many counts of this clonotype. V and J are TRBV2 and TRBJ2-1, with D tentatively TRBD2 (5 bases). V gave up 8 bases and J gave up 3 bases, with 20 bases separating them. The V gene's germline CDR1 is SNHLY and CDR2 FYNNEI. This CDR3 contains 16 residues. This CDR3 reads CASRPIPGLNYNEQFF. For the CDR3, the DNA is TGTGCCAGCCGACCCATCCCAGGACTCAACTACAATGAGCAGTTCTTC.

This clonotype was seen only a few times. J is TRBJ2-7 and V is TRBV4-3; D unresolved. This CDR3 has 15 residues. V lost 2 bases and J 0 bases, leaving 11 bases between the germline ends. Germline CDR1 reads LGHNA; CDR2 reads YSLEER. CDR3 loop: CASSQSRRTSYEQYF. The CDR3 DNA reads TGCGCCAGCAGCCAAAGTCGTCGTACCTCCTACGAGCAGTACTTC.

This chain links TRBV6-5 with TRBJ2-5, with unresolved D. Germline lookup yields CDR1 MNHEY and CDR2 SVGAGI. The CDR3 runs to 14 residues. V was shortened by 7 bases and J by 4 bases, with 16 bases between the two germline ends. The CDR3 nucleotides read TGTGCCAGCACTGACTCACGACGGACAGAGACCCAGTACTTC. Amino acids: CASTDSRRTETQYF.

This chain uses TRBV5-1 with TRBJ1-4; 10 positions agree with TRBD1. This CDR3 has 15 amino acids. With V trimmed by 4 bases and J by 6 bases, 6 bases remained unmatched. Germline V gene sequence: CDR1 SGHRS, CDR2 YFSETQ. CDR3 DNA sequence: TGCGCCAGCAGCATGACAGGGGGCATTGATGAAAAACTGTTTTTT. The encoded protein is CASSMTGGIDEKLFF.

The chain carries TRBV20-1 and TRBJ2-7, with TRBD1 matching 9 bases. Germline-derived CDR1 and CDR2 are DFQATT and SNEGSKA (reference sequence). The CDR3 is 13 residues long. Trimming cost V 5 bases and J 5 bases; bases outside gene matches: 7. The CDR3 region is CSALDRGIDEQYF. DNA of the CDR3: TGCAGTGCTCTAGACAGGGGGATCGACGAGCAGTACTTC.

This clonotype was seen ten or more times. The chain links TRBV20-1 to TRBJ2-1, with 14 bases fitting TRBD2. This CDR3 is built from 15 residues. The junction had 10 bases not matched to a gene; V was cut back by 3 bases and J by 12 bases. Germline V lookup: CDR1 DFQATT, CDR2 SNEGSKA (reference sequence). CDR3 DNA: TGCAGTGCTAGCGTTGGGACTAGCGGGGGTCTATTGCAGTTCTTC. Its protein product is CSASVGTSGGLLQFF.

This clonotype was observed a few times. The rearrangement joins TRBV12-3 or TRBV12-4 to TRBJ2-7, with D unresolved. The ends were cut back, 5 bases at V and 4 bases at J, with 12 bases in the middle. This CDR3 has 13 amino acids. This chain's CDR3 is CASSLKDGYEQYF. The CDR3 region has the DNA TGTGCCAGCAGTCTCAAGGATGGTTACGAGCAGTACTTC.

There are many counts of this clonotype. The chain is built from TRBV20-1 and TRBJ2-1, with 10 positions matching TRBD2. CDR3 length equals 13 residues. Germline CDR1 reads DFQATT; CDR2 reads SNEGSKA (reference sequence). This CDR3 reads CSVAGGYNNEQFF. CDR3 DNA sequence: TGCAGCGTAGCGGGGGGCTATAACAATGAGCAGTTCTTC.

This clonotype was detected only a few times. The gene calls are TRBV9 and TRBJ2-7, with TRBD2 matching over 7 bases. Germline values: CDR1 SGDLS, CDR2 YYNGEE. V lost 0 bases to trimming and J lost 7 bases; unmatched junction nucleotides: 7. The CDR3 length is 14 residues. In DNA form, the CDR3 reads TGTGCCAGCAGCGTAGCTACGGCGGGGGAGGAGCAGTACTTC. Translation: CASSVATAGEEQYF. Full variable domain (remainder filled in from reference TRBV9 and TRBJ2-7): DSGVTQTPKHLITATGQRVTLRCSPRSGDLSVYWYQQSLDQGLQFLIQYYNGEERAKGNILERFSAQQFPDLHSELNLSSLELGDSALYFCASSVATAGEEQYFGPGTRLTVT.

The J gene is TRBJ2-1, the V gene TRBV6-5; TRBD2 aligns across 10 bases. V gave up 0 bases and J gave up 5 bases; unmatched junction bases: 10. The CDR3 covers 18 residues. Germline V gives CDR1 MNHEY, CDR2 SVGAGI. In DNA, the CDR3 is TGTGCCAGCAGTTACTCGATGGTAGCGGGAGGACCCCACAATGAGCAGTTCTTC. Its protein product is CASSYSMVAGGPHNEQFF.

This clonotype was observed a few times. The chain links TRBV28 to TRBJ2-1; D is possibly TRBD1 (6 bases). The germline V gene encodes CDR1 MDHEN and CDR2 SYDVKM. The CDR3 loop spans 13 amino acids. V gave up 9 bases and J gave up 10 bases, with 19 bases separating them. CDR3 protein: CASLGPTGMEQFF. In DNA, the CDR3 is TGTGCCAGTCTGGGGCCCACAGGGATGGAGCAGTTCTTC.

This clonotype turned up a few times. This sequence joins TRBV28 and TRBJ2-3, with 14 bases matching TRBD2. Trimming at V came to 4 bases and at J to 7 bases, leaving 7 bases not matched to a gene. CDR3 length: 16 amino acids. Germline V lookup: CDR1 MDHEN, CDR2 SYDVKM. CDR3 sequence: CASSSPGLAGDHTQYF. In nucleotides, the CDR3 is TGTGCCAGCAGTTCACCGGGACTAGCGGGGGATCATACGCAGTATTTT.

This clonotype was seen more than once but under ten times. The rearrangement joins TRBV10-3 to TRBJ2-2, with 12 bases that match TRBD1. Per the germline V gene, CDR1 is ENHRY and CDR2 is SYGVKD. This CDR3 spans 16 amino acids. J lost 4 bases, V lost 9 bases, and 9 bases had no gene match. CDR3: CAIASGTGGLTGELFF. The CDR3, as DNA: TGTGCCATTGCCTCCGGGACAGGGGGCCTCACCGGGGAGCTGTTTTTT.